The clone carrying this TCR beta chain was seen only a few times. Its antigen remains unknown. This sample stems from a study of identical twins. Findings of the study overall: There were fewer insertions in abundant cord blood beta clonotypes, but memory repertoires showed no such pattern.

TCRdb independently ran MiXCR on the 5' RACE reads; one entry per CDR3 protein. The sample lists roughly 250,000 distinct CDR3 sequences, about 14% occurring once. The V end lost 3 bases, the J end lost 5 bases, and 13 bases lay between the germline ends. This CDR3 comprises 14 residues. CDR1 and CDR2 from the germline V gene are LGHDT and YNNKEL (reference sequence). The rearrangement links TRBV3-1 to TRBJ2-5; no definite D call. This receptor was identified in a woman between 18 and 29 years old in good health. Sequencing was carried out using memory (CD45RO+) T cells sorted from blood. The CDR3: CASSHHGGEETQYF. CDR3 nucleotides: TGTGCCAGCAGCCATCATGGCGGCGAGGAGACCCAGTACTTC.